This TCR beta chain was captured by sequencing in a study of blood T cell repertoires in COVID-19. Assay: immunoSEQ multiplex PCR; the TCRdb copy retains only in-frame clones and omits some. Among 190,000 or so clones listed, over 75% were seen once. Germline V CDR1 and CDR2: SGHTA, FQGTGA. This CDR3 has 15 amino acids. The V and J ends lost 5 bases and 0 bases respectively, with 13 bases between them. The sequence came from a man in his fifties who had recovered from COVID-19. The sequencing sample was made of peripheral blood. The chain combines TRBV7-3 with TRBJ1-1; no definite D call. As DNA, the CDR3 is TGTGCCAGCAGCCCTACGGGAGGATTGAACACTGAAGCTTTCTTT. It yields the protein CASSPTGGLNTEAFF.